The 17 T cell receptor beta chains presented below share a single source sample, sequenced in a study of blood T cell repertoires in COVID-19 (dated by TCRdb to the early 2020s). The method behind the library was the immunoSEQ multiplex PCR assay. The table comes from immuneACCESS by way of TCRdb, which keeps in-frame sequences with V and J called. Part of the clones is missing from these tables; in studies checked, under half for an unresolved V gene and the rest for unknown reasons. Across this sample there are 150,000 to 200,000 clones, with approximately 90% seen only once. The ten largest clones add up to about 4.5% of the sample. Input material: peripheral blood. The receptor set was obtained from a human donor in a cohort sampled during active COVID-19.

The chain couples TRBV3-1 (or the pseudogene TRBV3-2) to TRBJ2-3, with TRBD2 identical over 8 bases. The trim removed 0 bases at V and 5 bases at J, leaving 4 bases unmatched. The germline V gene encodes CDR1 LGHDT and CDR2 YNNKEL (reference sequence). This CDR3 region has 15 residues. CDR3 in amino acids: CASSQDRLAGDTQYF. As DNA, the CDR3 is TGTGCCAGCAGCCAAGATCGGCTAGCGGGAGATACGCAGTATTTT.

The V gene is TRBV7-2, the J gene TRBJ2-3; D gene uncertain. Germline CDR1 SGHTA, CDR2 FQGNSA. V was pared by 5 bases and J by 6 bases, with 18 bases between. This CDR3 contains 15 residues. CDR3 DNA: TGTGCCAGCAGCCCGTTAAACCTACCACGCGATACGCAGTATTTT. Translation gives CASSPLNLPRDTQYF. Full variable domain (missing parts from reference TRBV7-2 and TRBJ2-3): GAGVSQSPSNKVTEKGKDVELRCDPISGHTALYWYRQSLGQGLEFLIYFQGNSAPDKSGLPSDRFSAERTGGSVSTLTIQRTQQEDSAVYLCASSPLNLPRDTQYFGPGTRLTVL.

The V call is TRBV7-2, the J call TRBJ2-7; TRBD2 agrees at 7 bases. The V segment lost 0 bases and the J segment 2 bases; nucleotides outside the gene matches: 1. The CDR3 loop spans 14 amino acids. Germline CDR1 is SGHTA and CDR2 is FQGNSA. CDR3 in amino acids: CASSLAAGAYEQYF. CDR3 in DNA: TGTGCCAGCAGCTTAGCGGCGGGGGCCTACGAGCAGTACTTC.

The CDR3 loop reads CASSEGTVRQPQHF. CDR3 nucleotide sequence: TGTGCCAGCAGCGAAGGGACAGTGCGTCAGCCCCAGCATTTT. V and J are TRBV7-8 and TRBJ1-5; TRBD1 aligns across 7 bases. The CDR3 runs to 14 residues. The germline CDR1 and CDR2 sequences are SGHVS and FQNEAQ. Trimming cost V 5 bases and J 6 bases; bases outside gene matches: 7.

The gene calls are TRBV2 and TRBJ2-1; weak D call: TRBD1 (6 bases). Looked up from germline, CDR1 is SNHLY and CDR2 is FYNNEI. V lost 8 bases and J lost 4, with 12 bases in between. The length of the CDR3 is 13 residues. In nucleotides, the CDR3 is TGTGCCAGCCTAAGGGACATTTACAATGAGCAGTTCTTC. This translates into CASLRDIYNEQFF.

The V call is TRBV7-6, the J call TRBJ2-2; 9 nucleotides agree with TRBD1. The germline CDR1 and CDR2 sequences are SGHVS and FNYEAQ. This CDR3 contains 15 residues. V lost 4 bases and J lost 4; bases outside the gene matches: 4. CDR3 DNA sequence: TGTGCCAGCAGCTCCGGGACAGGGACCACCGGGGAGCTGTTTTTT. Protein sequence: CASSSGTGTTGELFF. Full variable domain (remainder filled in from reference TRBV7-6 and TRBJ2-2): GAGVSQSPRYKVTKRGQDVALRCDPISGHVSLYWYRQALGQGPEFLTYFNYEAQQDKSGLPNDRFSAERPEGSISTLTIQRTEQRDSAMYRCASSSGTGTTGELFFGEGSRLTVL.

The V call is TRBV27, the J call TRBJ2-2; 9 bases are a match to TRBD2. CDR1 and CDR2 from the germline V gene are MNHEY and SMNVEV (reference sequence). After removal of 6 bases from V and 8 bases from J, the junction contained 4 bases not matched to a gene. The CDR3 has 13 residues. The CDR3: CASRSGGPGELFF. As DNA, the CDR3 is TGTGCCAGCAGGAGCGGGGGGCCAGGGGAGCTGTTTTTT.

The chain joins TRBV4-3 to TRBJ2-3; 9 nucleotides match TRBD2. J was trimmed by 2 bases and V by 0 bases; bases with no gene match: 15. From germline, CDR1 is LGHNA and CDR2 YSLEER. The length of the CDR3 is 20 residues. The CDR3 protein is CASSQEIGAGGNSYTDTQYF. In DNA form, the CDR3 reads TGCGCCAGCAGCCAAGAAATAGGGGCGGGGGGGAATTCATACACAGATACGCAGTATTTT.

This clone was observed a single time. The chain has TRBV4-1 and TRBJ1-4; 9 bases agree with TRBD1. Germline CDR1 and CDR2: MGHRA and YSYEKL. With V trimmed by 6 bases and J by 5 bases, 7 bases remained unmatched. This CDR3 region has 15 residues. The CDR3 spells CASSSPGTGNEKLFF. For the CDR3, the DNA is TGCGCCAGCAGTTCTCCCGGGACAGGGAATGAAAAACTGTTTTTT.

The sample holds one count of this clone. The chain recombines TRBV10-3 with TRBJ2-1, with D perhaps TRBD2 (6 bases). This CDR3 comprises 15 residues. Germline CDR1 reads ENHRY; CDR2 reads SYGVKD. Trimming took 0 bases from V and 4 from J, leaving 10 bases between them. The CDR3, as DNA: TGTGCCATCAGTGAGTCGACTAGTGCTTACAATGAGCAGTTCTTC. It specifies CAISESTSAYNEQFF.

The gene calls are TRBV7-2 and TRBJ2-1, with 10 bases matching TRBD2. This CDR3 contains 16 residues. Germline values: CDR1 SGHTA, CDR2 FQGNSA. J lost 9 bases, V lost 3 bases, and 11 bases had no gene match. The CDR3 DNA reads TGTGCCAGCAGCTTTATAGCGGGAGGATATATCAGTGAGCAGTTCTTC. The encoded protein is CASSFIAGGYISEQFF.

The rearrangement links TRBV5-1 to TRBJ2-7, with D possibly matching TRBD1 (7 bases). Germline loops: CDR1 SGHRS, CDR2 YFSETQ. The CDR3 extends over 15 amino acids. The V gene lost 0 bases and the J gene lost 5 bases, with 15 bases spanning the gap. The CDR3 DNA reads as TGCGCCAGCAGCTTGGCCGGGGGACAGAGGGACGAGCAGTACTTC. Its translation is CASSLAGGQRDEQYF.

This chain connects TRBV28 to TRBJ1-1; weak D call: TRBD1 (6 bases). The germline V gene has CDR1 MDHEN and CDR2 SYDVKM. V was pared by 3 bases and J by 7 bases, with 9 bases between. The CDR3 spans 12 residues. The CDR3 nucleotides are TGTGCCAGCAGTTTTGGGGGCGGTGAAGCTTTCTTT. Protein product: CASSFGGGEAFF.

The chain links TRBV27 to TRBJ2-5, with D possibly TRBD1 on 6 matching bases. This CDR3 contains 14 residues. Germline V gene lookup returns CDR1 MNHEY and CDR2 SMNVEV (reference sequence). The germline V and J ends were trimmed by 6 bases and 1 base, with 12 bases remaining between them. The CDR3 nucleotides read TGTGCCAGCAGCAACAGGGCCCTCCAAGAGACCCAGTACTTC. Translation gives CASSNRALQETQYF.

The V gene is TRBV6-5, the J gene TRBJ1-6; D possibly corresponds to TRBD1 (6 bases). Deletions cut 10 bases from V and 8 bases from J, with 21 bases between. The V gene's germline CDR1 is MNHEY and CDR2 SVGAGI. The CDR3 loop spans 15 amino acids. The CDR3 bases are TGTGCCACCTACCAGGTGGGAGGGGGGTATTCACCCCTCCACTTT. Amino acid sequence: CATYQVGGGYSPLHF.

This clone was picked up one time. V is TRBV20-1 and J is TRBJ2-1; perhaps TRBD2 as D (6 bases). The V gene's germline CDR1 is DFQATT and CDR2 SNEGSKA (reference sequence). Trimming took off 3 bases at V and 5 bases at J, with 14 bases between the two ends. The CDR3 runs to 14 residues. The CDR3 DNA is TGCAGTGCTAGTGACGGGACTTACAACAATGAGCAGTTCTTC. Protein product: CSASDGTYNNEQFF.

The chain couples TRBV9 to TRBJ2-7, with 9 bases lining up with TRBD2. The V gene end was trimmed by 4 bases and the J gene end by 2 bases; junction bases not matched to a gene: 7. Germline V gene sequence: CDR1 SGDLS, CDR2 YYNGEE. This CDR3 region has 15 residues. The CDR3, as DNA: TGTGCCAGCAGCCCCACTGCGGGAGGGCCCTACGAGCAGTACTTC. Encoded protein: CASSPTAGGPYEQYF.